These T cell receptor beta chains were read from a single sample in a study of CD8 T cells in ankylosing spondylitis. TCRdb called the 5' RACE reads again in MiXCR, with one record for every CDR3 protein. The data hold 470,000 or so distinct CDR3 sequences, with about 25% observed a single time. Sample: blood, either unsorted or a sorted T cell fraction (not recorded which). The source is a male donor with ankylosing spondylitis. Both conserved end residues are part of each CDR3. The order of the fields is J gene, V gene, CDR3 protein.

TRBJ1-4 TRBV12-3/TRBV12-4 CASSLQGRINEKLFF
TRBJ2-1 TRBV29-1 CSAWTSSNEQFF
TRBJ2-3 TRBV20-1 CSARLQGWGTDTQYF
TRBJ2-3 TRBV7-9 CASSSQGGAGVTDTQYF
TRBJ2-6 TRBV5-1 CASSPILGVESGANVLTF
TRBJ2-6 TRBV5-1 CASSLAPTAGANVLTF
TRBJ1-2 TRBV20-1 CSADKGQGAVYGYTF
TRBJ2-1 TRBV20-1 CSASSGLLQFF
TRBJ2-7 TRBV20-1 CSARDSRDQIQQQYF
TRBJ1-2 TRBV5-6 CASTSGPYYGYTF
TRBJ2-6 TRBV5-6 CASSLEEGVNSGANVLTF
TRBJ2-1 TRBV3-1 CASSQGRRSSYNEQFF
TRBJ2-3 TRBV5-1 CASSLEAGPDTQYF
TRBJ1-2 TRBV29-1 CSGTRGENYGYTF
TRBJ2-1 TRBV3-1 CASSPTSVNSYNEQFF
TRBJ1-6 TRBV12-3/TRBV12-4 CASSLDRGSSYSPLHF
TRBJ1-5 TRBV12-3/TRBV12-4 CASSLNHGGVTSQHF
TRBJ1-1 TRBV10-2 CASSWPGQGLTEAFF
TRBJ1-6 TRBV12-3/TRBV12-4 CASSRGERSSYNSPLHF
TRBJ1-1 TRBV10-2 CASKTRGGQNTEAFF
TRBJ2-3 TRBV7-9 CASSPILAGPEGDTQYF
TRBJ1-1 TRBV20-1 CSEAGRVNTEAFF
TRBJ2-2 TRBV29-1 CSVGLPPGTGELFF
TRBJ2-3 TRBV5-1 CASSLVAASTDTQYF
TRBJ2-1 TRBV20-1 CSAGYPGLYNEQFF
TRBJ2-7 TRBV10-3 CAITNGPSAYEQYF
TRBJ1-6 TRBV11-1 CASSLTPRRGGSYNSPLHF
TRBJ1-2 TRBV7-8 CASSSGSKNAYGYTF
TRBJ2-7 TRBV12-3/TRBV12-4 CASSPGTSGRAFKGQYF
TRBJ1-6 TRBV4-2 CASSQVAGVRDSPLHF
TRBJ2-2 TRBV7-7 CASSRDRSNTGELFF
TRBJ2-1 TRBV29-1 CSAKLADSRQYNEQFF
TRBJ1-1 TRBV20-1 CSASPDTEAFF
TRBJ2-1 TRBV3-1 CASSPPRSPLNNEQFF
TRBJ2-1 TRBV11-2 CASSFLPSRQGNPWNEQFF
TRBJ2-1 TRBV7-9 CASSFSGLNGNEQFF
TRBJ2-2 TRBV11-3 CASSSDRGLSGELFF
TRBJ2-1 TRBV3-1 CASRQETSGYNEQFF
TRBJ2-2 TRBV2 CASRGLGAGELFF
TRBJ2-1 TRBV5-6 CASSLAEGPYNEQFF
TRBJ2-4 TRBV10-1 CASSGDRDRDIQYF
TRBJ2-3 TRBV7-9 CASSTPRASTDTQYF